These T cell receptor beta chains were read from a single sample in a study of blood T cell repertoires in COVID-19. Sequenced by immunoSEQ multiplex PCR; TCRdb stores in-frame clones only, minus some. The sample holds about 170,000 clones, under 85% seen once. The sample comprised PBMCs or T cells enriched from blood (not recorded which). All receptors come from a man in his fifties or sixties who had recovered from COVID-19. The CDR3 runs from the conserved cysteine through the conserved F or W. The order of the fields is J gene, V gene, CDR3 protein.

J: TRBJ2-7
V: TRBV6-8
CDR3: CASIERRRDSYEQYF

J: TRBJ2-3
V: TRBV7-9
CDR3: CATPQGVDTQYF

J: TRBJ2-3
V: TRBV6-4
CDR3: CASSDFLGGWGSDTQYF

J: TRBJ1-1
V: TRBV19
CDR3: CASSMQGYTEAFF

J: TRBJ2-3
V: TRBV6-6
CDR3: CASSYSQADTQYF

J: TRBJ1-5
V: TRBV29-1
CDR3: CSVGGGRGGNQPQHF

J: TRBJ1-1
V: TRBV5-1
CDR3: CASSAAGMENTEAFF

J: TRBJ2-3
V: TRBV15
CDR3: CATSLGGGRADTQYF

J: TRBJ2-1
V: TRBV6-2/TRBV6-3
CDR3: CASSYRRTSGGNEQFF

J: TRBJ1-5
V: TRBV28
CDR3: CASRPQVNSNQPQHF

J: TRBJ2-7
V: TRBV11-2
CDR3: CASKLQGNFYEQYF

J: TRBJ2-1
V: TRBV24-1
CDR3: CATRGGSGGANEQFF

J: TRBJ1-1
V: TRBV9
CDR3: CASSVVRGNTEAFF

J: TRBJ2-3
V: TRBV6-5
CDR3: CASRGGQGTDTQYF

J: TRBJ1-1
V: TRBV7-2
CDR3: CASTRDRGAFEAFF

J: TRBJ2-5
V: TRBV15
CDR3: CATSFNRGPQETQYF

J: TRBJ1-4
V: TRBV5-6
CDR3: CASSLRRDSVSEKLFF

J: TRBJ2-7
V: TRBV7-9
CDR3: CASTLDRALSEQYF

J: TRBJ2-3
V: TRBV11-3
CDR3: CASSPRGQGGTDTQYF

J: TRBJ2-2
V: TRBV4-2
CDR3: CASSQNGGANTGELFF

J: TRBJ1-2
V: TRBV3-1/TRBV3-2
CDR3: CASSQGGGGGYTF

J: TRBJ2-3
V: TRBV6-4
CDR3: CASSDSRGGSADTQYF

J: TRBJ1-2
V: TRBV5-1
CDR3: CASLFSGNYGYTF

J: TRBJ1-2
V: TRBV10-3
CDR3: CAISSNRGSNYGYTF

J: TRBJ2-1
V: TRBV27
CDR3: CASSRGLEGFF

J: TRBJ2-7
V: TRBV27
CDR3: CASSPWDSSYEQYF

J: TRBJ1-1
V: TRBV7-9
CDR3: CASSLPQGSVTEAFF

J: TRBJ1-3
V: TRBV18
CDR3: CASSLQGIGGNTIYF

J: TRBJ1-2
V: TRBV28
CDR3: CASSLGQNYGYTF